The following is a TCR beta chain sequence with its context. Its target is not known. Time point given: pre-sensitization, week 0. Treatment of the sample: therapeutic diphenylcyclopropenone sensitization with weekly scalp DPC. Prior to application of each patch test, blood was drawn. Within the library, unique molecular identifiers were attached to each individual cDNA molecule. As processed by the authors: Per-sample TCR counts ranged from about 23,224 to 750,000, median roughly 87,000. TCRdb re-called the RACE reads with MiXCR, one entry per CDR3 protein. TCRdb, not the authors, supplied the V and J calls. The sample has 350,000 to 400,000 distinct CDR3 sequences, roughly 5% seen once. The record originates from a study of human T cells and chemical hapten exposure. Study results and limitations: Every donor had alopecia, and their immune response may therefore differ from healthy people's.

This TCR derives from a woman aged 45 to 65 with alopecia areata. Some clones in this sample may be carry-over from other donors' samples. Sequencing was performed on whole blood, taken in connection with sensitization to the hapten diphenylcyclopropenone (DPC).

DNA of the CDR3: TGTGCCAGCAGTTACTCGGGACAGGTTTTCCCCTCCTACGAGCAGTACTTC. It specifies CASSYSGQVFPSYEQYF. The chain links TRBV6-5 to TRBJ2-7, with 8 bases identical to TRBD1. Trimming took 0 bases from V and 0 from J; bases not matched to a gene: 7. Germline assignment: CDR1 MNHEY and CDR2 SVGAGI. The CDR3 is 17 amino acids.